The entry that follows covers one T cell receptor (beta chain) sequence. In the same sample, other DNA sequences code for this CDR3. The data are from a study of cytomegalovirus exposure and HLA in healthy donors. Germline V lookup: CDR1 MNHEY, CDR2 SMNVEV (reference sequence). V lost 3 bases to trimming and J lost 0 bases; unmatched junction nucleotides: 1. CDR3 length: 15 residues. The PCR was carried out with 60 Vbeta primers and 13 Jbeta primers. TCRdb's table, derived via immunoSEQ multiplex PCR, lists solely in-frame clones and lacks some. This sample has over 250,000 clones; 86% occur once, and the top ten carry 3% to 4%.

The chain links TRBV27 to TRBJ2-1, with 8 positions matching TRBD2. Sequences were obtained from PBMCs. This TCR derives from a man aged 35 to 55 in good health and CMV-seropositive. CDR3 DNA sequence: TGTGCCAGCAGTTTTAGCGGGAACTCCTACAATGAGCAGTTCTTC. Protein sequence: CASSFSGNSYNEQFF.